This TCR beta chain was identified in a study of blood T cell repertoires in COVID-19 (dated by TCRdb to the early 2020s). Some background on the complete study: The collaborator samples originated in the United States, Italy and Spain and spanned the acute and convalescent phases of COVID-19. A freely available public database, intended as a resource for researchers studying the immune response to SARS-CoV-2, is where the repertoires were released. The dataset comprised deeply sampled blood TCRbeta repertoires from subjects exposed to, actively infected with, or recovered from COVID-19. HLA class I and class II types, where available, came from metadata supplied by the sample provider rather than from assay-based typing. The samples were drawn from the first 160 participants of the ongoing ImmuneRACE study and from 1,254 subjects provided by 6 global collaborators. A de-identified subject ID, COVID-19 status, age in years and sex were almost always included in the sample metadata. The material from the prospective study consisted of cDNA or gDNA derived from T cells, B-cell-depleted T cells, or PBMCs.

To note about this clone: Which antigen it targets is not known. Nothing much larger sits one base from this clone, and base qualities are not available.

TCRbeta CDR3 regions were amplified from genomic DNA using the immunoSEQ Assay, a bias-controlled multiplex PCR. The original pipeline was this. The number of nucleated cells in each sample was estimated from the amplification of reference gene primers within the assay. Sequence reads were collapsed and filtered to measure the absolute abundance of every unique TCRbeta CDR3 rearrangement. For each sample, productive Simpson clonality was calculated by taking the square root of Simpson's diversity index across productive rearrangements. TCRdb retrieved this table from immuneACCESS and kept in-frame rearrangements only. Not all clones are present; in checked studies, unresolved V genes account for under half, and no reason is known for the remainder. V and J calls and clone size follow that table, whereas D and trimming were derived from the DNA. This sample has 230,000 or so clones in its table, and approximately 88% of those were observed once. Jointly, the top ten make up 2% to 2.5% of the sample.

Summary of the overall study and its limitations: How much clinical and demographic metadata was included differed by source and by participant, and the metadata was provided uncurated.

The V and J ends are trimmed by 3 bases and 0 bases, leaving 9 bases between them. Including the terminal cysteine and phenylalanine, the CDR3 comprises 16 residues. Of the read, only the CDR3 DNA is kept; its 48 bases are in frame from base 1. The germline V gene encodes CDR1 KGHSH and CDR2 LQKENI. In the prospective study, participants were roughly 18 to 100 years old, resided in about 25 geographic areas of the United States, and were enrolled through a virtual design. To assign participants to cohorts, the prospective study relied on clinical history that participants themselves reported in a screening survey and a study questionnaire. Each participant in the prospective study had whole blood, serum and a nasopharyngeal or oropharyngeal swab collected by mobile phlebotomists. Participants in the prospective study had the option to provide additional blood draws and questionnaires over an approximately 2-month period. Before DNA extraction, blood samples from the prospective study were shipped at room temperature or frozen.

Sequences were obtained from PBMCs or T cells enriched from blood (not recorded which). The chain is made from TRBV18 and TRBJ1-6, and TRBD1 may be the D gene, going by 5 matching bases. The TCR originated in a woman between 40 and 50 years old with acute COVID-19. The DNA is as follows: TGTGCCAGCTCACCTGACAGAACCTCCTATAATTCACCCCTCCACTTT. Its protein product is CASSPDRTSYNSPLHF.